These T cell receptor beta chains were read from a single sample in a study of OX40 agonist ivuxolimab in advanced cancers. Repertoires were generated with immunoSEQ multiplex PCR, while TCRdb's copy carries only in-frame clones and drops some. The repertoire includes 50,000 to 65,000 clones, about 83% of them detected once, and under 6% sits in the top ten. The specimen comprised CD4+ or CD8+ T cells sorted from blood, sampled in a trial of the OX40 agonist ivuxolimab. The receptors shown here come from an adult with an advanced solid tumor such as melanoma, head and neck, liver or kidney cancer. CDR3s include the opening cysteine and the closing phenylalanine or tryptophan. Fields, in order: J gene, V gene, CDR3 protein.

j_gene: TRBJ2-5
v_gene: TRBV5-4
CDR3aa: CASSSQGSQETQYF

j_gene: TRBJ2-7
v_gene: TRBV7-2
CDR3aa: CASSLGPVLSEQYF

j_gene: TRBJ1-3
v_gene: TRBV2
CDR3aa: CASSLGRGMNTIYF

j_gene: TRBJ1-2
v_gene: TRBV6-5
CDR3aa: CASRRGPGLSGYTF

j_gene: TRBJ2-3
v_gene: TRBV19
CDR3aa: CASSISPGPTDTQYF

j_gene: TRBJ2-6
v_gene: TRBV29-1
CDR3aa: CSVRLGGANVLTF

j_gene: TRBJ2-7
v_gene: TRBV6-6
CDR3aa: CASSYTSGLPYEQYF

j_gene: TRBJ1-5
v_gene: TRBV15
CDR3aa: CATSRSGLSQPQHF

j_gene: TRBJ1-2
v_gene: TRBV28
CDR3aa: CASTSEQRDAGYTF

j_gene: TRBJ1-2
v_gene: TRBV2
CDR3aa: CASSDDRPSTF

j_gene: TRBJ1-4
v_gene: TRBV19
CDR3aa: CASSMGGVNEKLFF

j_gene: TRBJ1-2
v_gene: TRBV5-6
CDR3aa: CASSSWDRNYGYTF

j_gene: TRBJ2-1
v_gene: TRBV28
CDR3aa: CASAGTVYNEQFF

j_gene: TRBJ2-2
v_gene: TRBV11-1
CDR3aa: CASSPGLAGGTGELFF

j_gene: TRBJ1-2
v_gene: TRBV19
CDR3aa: CASSMRDRSSYF

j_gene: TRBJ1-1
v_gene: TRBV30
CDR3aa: CAWSPGGVGTEAFF

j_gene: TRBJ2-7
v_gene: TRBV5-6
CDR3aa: CASSSLGGGGYEQYF

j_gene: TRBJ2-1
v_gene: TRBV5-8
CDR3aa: CASSLEAWGVSIF

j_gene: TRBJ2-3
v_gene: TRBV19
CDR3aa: CASSSDRLAGSRTQYF

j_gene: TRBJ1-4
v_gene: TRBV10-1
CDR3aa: CASSEAGTGYEKLFF

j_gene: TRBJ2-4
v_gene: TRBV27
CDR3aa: CASSLSIGGIQYF

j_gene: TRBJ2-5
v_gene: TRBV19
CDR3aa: CASSATRGQETQYF

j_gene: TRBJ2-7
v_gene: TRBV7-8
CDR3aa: CASSLALYEQYF

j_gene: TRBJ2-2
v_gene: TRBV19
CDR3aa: CASSHATGELFF

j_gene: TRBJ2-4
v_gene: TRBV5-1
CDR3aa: CASSFTGVGKNIQYF

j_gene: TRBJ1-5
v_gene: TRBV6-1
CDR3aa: CASSADRGWQPQHF

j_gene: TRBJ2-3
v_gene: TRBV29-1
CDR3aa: CSSESGSTDTQYF

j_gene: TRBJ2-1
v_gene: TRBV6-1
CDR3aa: CATKGAVDNEQFF

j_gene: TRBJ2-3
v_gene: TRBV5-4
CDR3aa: CASSPVTSGADTQYF

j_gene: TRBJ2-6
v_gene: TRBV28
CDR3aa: CASRSTGSAGANVLTF

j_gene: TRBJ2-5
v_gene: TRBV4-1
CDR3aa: CASRDRVEGGETQYF

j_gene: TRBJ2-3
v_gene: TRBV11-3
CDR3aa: CASSLRGLGTDTQYF

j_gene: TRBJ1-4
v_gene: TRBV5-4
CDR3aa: CASSSATNEKLFF

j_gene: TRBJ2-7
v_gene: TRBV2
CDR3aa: CASRGLAGAEYEQYF

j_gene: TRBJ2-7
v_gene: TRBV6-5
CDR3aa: CASSYSTHQGHEQYF

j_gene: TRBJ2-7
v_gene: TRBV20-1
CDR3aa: CSVPVPYEQYF

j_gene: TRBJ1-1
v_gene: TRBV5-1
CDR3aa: CASSLAAQGRGYTEAFF

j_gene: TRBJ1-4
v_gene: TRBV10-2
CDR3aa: CASRGQGNEKLFF

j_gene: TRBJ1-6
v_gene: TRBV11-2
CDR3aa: CASSLGGAGNSPLHF

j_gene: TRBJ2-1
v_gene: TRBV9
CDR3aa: CASSVGSGWDEQFF

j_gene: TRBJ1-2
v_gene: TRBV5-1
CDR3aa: CASSPVGDGPLGYTF

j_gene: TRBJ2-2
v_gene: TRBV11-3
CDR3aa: CASSGQANTGELFF

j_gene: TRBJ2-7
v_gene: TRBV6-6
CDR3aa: CASRPTGDNSYEQYF